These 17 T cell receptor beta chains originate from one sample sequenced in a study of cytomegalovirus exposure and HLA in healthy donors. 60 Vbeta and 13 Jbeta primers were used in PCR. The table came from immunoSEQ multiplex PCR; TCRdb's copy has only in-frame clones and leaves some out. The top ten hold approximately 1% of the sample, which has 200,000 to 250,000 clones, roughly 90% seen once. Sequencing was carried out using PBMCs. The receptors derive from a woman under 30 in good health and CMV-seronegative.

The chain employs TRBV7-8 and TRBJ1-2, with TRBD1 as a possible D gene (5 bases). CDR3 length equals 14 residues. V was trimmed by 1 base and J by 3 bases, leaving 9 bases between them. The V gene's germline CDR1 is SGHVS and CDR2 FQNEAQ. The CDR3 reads CASSLGGADYGYTF. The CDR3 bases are TGTGCCAGCAGCTTAGGGGGCGCGGACTATGGCTACACCTTC.

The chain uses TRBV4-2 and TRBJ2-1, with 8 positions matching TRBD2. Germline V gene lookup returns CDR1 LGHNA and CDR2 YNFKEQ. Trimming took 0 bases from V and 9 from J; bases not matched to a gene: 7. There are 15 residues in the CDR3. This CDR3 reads CASSQDSSGSAEQFF. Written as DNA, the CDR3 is TGTGCCAGCAGCCAAGATTCCAGCGGGAGCGCTGAGCAGTTCTTC.

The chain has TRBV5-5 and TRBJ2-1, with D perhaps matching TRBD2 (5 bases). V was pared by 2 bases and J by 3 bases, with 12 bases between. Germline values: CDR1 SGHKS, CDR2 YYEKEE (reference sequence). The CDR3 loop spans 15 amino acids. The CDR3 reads CASSFSSGNYNEQFF. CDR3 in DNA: TGTGCCAGCAGCTTCAGCAGCGGAAACTACAATGAGCAGTTCTTC.

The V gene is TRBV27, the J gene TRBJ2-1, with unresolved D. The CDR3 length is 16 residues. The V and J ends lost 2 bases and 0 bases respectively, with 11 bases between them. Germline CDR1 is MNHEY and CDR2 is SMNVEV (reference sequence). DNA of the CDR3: TGTGCCAGCAGTTTACGTCCGGTTAGCTCCTACAATGAGCAGTTCTTC. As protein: CASSLRPVSSYNEQFF.

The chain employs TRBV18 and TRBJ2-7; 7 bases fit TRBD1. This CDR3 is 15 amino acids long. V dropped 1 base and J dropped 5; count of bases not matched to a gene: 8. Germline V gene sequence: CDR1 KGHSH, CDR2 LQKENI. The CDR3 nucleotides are TGTGCCAGCTCACCACGGGCAGGGGGTACGGACGAGCAGTACTTC. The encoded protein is CASSPRAGGTDEQYF. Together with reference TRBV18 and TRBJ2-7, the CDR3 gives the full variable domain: NAGVMQNPRHLVRRRGQEARLRCSPMKGHSHVYWYRQLPEEGLKFMVYLQKENIIDESGMPKERFSAEFPKEGPSILRIQQVVRGDSAAYFCASSPRAGGTDEQYFGPGTRLTVT.

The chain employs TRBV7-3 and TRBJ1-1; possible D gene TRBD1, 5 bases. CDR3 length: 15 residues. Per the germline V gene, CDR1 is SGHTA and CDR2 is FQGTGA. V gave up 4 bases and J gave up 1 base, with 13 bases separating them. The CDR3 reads CASSSATGGNTEAFF. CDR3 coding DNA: TGTGCCAGCAGCTCCGCGACCGGGGGGAACACTGAAGCTTTCTTT.

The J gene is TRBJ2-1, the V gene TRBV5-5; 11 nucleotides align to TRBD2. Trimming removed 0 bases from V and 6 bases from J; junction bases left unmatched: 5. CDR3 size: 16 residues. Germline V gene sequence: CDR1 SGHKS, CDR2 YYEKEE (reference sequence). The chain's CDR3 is CASSLVLAGVINEQFF. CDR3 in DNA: TGTGCCAGCAGCTTGGTACTAGCGGGAGTAATCAATGAGCAGTTCTTC.

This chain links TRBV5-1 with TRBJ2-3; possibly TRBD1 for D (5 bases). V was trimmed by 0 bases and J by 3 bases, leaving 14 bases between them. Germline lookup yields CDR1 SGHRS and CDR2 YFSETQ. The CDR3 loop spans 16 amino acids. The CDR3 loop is CASSLGQGLNTDTQYF. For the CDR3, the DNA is TGCGCCAGCAGCTTGGGCCAGGGCCTGAATACAGATACGCAGTATTTT.

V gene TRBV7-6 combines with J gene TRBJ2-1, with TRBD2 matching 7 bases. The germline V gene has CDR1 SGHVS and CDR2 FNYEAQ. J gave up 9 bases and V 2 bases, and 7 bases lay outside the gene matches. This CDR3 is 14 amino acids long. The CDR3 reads CASSLFAGAVEQFF. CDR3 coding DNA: TGTGCCAGCAGCTTATTTGCGGGAGCCGTTGAGCAGTTCTTC.

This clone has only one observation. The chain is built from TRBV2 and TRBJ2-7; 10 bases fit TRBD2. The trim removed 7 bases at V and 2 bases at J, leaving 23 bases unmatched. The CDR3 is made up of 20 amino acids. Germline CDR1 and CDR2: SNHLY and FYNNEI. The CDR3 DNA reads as TGTGCCAGCAAGACCTCGCAAAATCTAGCGGGGGTCCTCCGTACCTACGAGCAGTACTTC. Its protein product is CASKTSQNLAGVLRTYEQYF.

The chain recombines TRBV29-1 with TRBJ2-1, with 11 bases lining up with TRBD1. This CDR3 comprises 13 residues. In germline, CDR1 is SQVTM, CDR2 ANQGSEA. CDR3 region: CSAGTGGYNEQFF. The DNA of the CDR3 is TGCAGTGCCGGGACAGGGGGCTACAATGAGCAGTTCTTC.

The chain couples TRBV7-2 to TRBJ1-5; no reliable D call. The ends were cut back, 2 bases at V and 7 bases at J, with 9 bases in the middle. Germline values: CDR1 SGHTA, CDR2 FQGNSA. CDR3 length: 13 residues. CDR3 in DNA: TGTGCCAGCAGCTTACTGGGCCTACAGCCCCAGCATTTT. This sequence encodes CASSLLGLQPQHF.

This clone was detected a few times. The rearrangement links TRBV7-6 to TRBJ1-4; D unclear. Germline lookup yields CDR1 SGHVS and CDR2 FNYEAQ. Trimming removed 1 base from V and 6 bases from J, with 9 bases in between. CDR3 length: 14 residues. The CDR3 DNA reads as TGTGCCAGCAGCTTAGGAGGGCGGGATGAAAAACTGTTTTTT. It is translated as CASSLGGRDEKLFF.

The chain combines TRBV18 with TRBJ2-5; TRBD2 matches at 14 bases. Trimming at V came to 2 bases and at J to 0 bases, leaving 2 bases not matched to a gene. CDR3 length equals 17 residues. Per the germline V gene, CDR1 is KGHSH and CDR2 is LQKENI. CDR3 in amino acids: CASSPGTSGGYQETQYF. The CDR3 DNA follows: TGTGCCAGCTCACCAGGGACTAGCGGGGGTTACCAAGAGACCCAGTACTTC.

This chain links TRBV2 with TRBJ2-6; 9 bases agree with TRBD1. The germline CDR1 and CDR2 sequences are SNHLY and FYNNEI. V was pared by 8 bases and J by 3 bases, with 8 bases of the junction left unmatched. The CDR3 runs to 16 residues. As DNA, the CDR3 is TGTGCCAGCCGACAGGGGGTGTCGGGTGGGGCCAACGTCCTGACTTTC. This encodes CASRQGVSGGANVLTF.

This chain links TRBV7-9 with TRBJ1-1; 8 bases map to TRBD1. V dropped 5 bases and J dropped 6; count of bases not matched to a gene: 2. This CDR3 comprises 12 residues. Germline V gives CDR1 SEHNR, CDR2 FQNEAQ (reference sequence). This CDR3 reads CASSPGGSEAFF. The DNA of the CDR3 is TGTGCCAGCAGCCCAGGGGGCTCTGAAGCTTTCTTT.

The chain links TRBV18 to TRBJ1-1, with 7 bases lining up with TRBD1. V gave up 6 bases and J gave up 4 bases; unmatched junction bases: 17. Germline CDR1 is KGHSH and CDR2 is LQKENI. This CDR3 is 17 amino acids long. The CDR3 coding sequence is TGTGCCAGCTCCCCGAGCAGGGGGAGTTTAAAGGGCACTGAAGCTTTCTTT. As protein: CASSPSRGSLKGTEAFF.